This T cell receptor beta chain was profiled in a study of cytomegalovirus exposure and HLA in healthy donors. Of note for this clone: The antigen is undetermined.

General observations from the study: TCR beta V- and J-gene trimming was later associated with a missense DCLRE1C variant. Across donors, presence/absence analyses took sequencing depth to be roughly uniform. The study put 150 or so TCR beta chains on its list as cytomegalovirus-associated.

Germline V gene data show CDR1 as KGHSH and CDR2 as LQKENI. CDR3 length: 13 residues. V lost 6 bases, J lost 1 base, and 9 bases lay in between. With 60 Vbeta and 13 Jbeta primers, the PCR was carried out. Original methodology: Among the unique TCR beta chains that a later analysis counted, about 81 million in all, around 11 million were shared. Here immunoSEQ multiplex PCR was the method, and the copy in TCRdb shows in-frame clones only, minus some. V, J and clone size are those of that table, while D and trimming were read from the DNA. The sample shows about 160,000 clones, and about 1.2% sits with its ten largest clones.

The sample was PBMCs. This chain connects TRBV18 to TRBJ2-5; no clear D gene. This sequence was found in a woman aged 55-70 years in good health and CMV-seronegative. Written as DNA, the CDR3 is TGTGCCAGCTCCCTTGACTTCCAAGAGACCCAGTACTTC. This gives the protein CASSLDFQETQYF.